One sample yielded the 24 T cell receptor beta chains listed below, sequenced in a study of T cells after yellow fever vaccination (dated by TCRdb to the late 2010s). The label giving this sample's treatment or condition can be read as: live attenuated yellow fever vaccine strain. Library preparation employed 5' RACE. Sequencing used an Illumina NovaSeq 6000. TCRdb reprocessed the public reads (quality trimming at Q25 with fastp, clone calling with MiXCR) and kept in-frame beta chains. Entries are consolidated by CDR3 protein sequence, retaining the most common genes and DNA. This sample has some 340,000 distinct CDR3 sequences in its table, and around 11% of those were observed once. The biggest ten clones account for 3% to 3.5% of the sample. The source was CD4+ T cells sorted from PBMCs, collected 45 days after the yellow fever booster vaccination. These receptors all come from a man between 18 and 35 years old who received the YFV17D yellow fever vaccine.

The rearrangement uses TRBV20-1 and TRBJ1-5; no clear D. V shed 5 bases and J shed 2 bases, with 13 bases lying between them. This CDR3 has 14 amino acids. Per germline, CDR1 DFQATT and CDR2 SNEGSKA (reference sequence). CDR3 bases: TGCAGTGCTGCTCTGGGATGGGGCAATCAGCCCCAGCATTTT. Residues: CSAALGWGNQPQHF.

The rearrangement uses TRBV7-2 and TRBJ2-1, with D perhaps TRBD1 or TRBD2 (6 bases each). This CDR3 comprises 17 residues. Germline CDR1 and CDR2: SGHTA and FQGNSA. V shed 2 bases and J shed 7 bases, with 21 bases lying between them. CDR3 sequence (DNA): TGTGCCAGCAGCTTATTCTCGGGCCCACGGGGGCGTAATGAGCAGTTCTTC. It is translated as CASSLFSGPRGRNEQFF. The whole variable domain, remainder taken from reference TRBV7-2 and TRBJ2-1, is GAGVSQSPSNKVTEKGKDVELRCDPISGHTALYWYRQSLGQGLEFLIYFQGNSAPDKSGLPSDRFSAERTGGSVSTLTIQRTQQEDSAVYLCASSLFSGPRGRNEQFFGPGTRLTVL.

The chain couples TRBV10-1 to TRBJ2-5; D is possibly TRBD2 (5 bases). CDR1 and CDR2 from the germline V gene are WNHNN and SYGVQD (reference sequence). CDR3 length equals 14 residues. Trimming left V 7 bases short and J 2 bases short, with 14 bases between. The CDR3 nucleotides are TGCGCCAGCAAGCCGCCCGGAGGACAAGAGACCCAGTACTTC. Translated: CASKPPGGQETQYF.

This clonotype has a count of ten or more. V and J are TRBV12-3 or TRBV12-4 and TRBJ2-3; the match to TRBD2 covers 10 bases. V shed 5 bases, J shed 5 bases, and the junction held 7 bases outside the gene matches. The CDR3 has 15 residues. The CDR3 is CASSPSGGARDTQYF. CDR3 nucleotide sequence: TGTGCCAGCAGTCCGAGCGGGGGGGCGAGAGATACGCAGTATTTT.

This rearrangement joins TRBV6-4 to TRBJ2-7; TRBD2 is a possible D gene (5 bases). This CDR3 contains 14 residues. V shed 3 bases and J shed 5 bases, with 14 bases lying between them. Germline V CDR1 and CDR2: MRHNA, SNTAGT. Written as DNA, the CDR3 is TGTGCCAGCAGTGATCAGGACTTGAGAAACGAGCAGTACGTC. Its translation is CASSDQDLRNEQYV.

This chain connects TRBV7-8 to TRBJ2-1; 9 nucleotides align to TRBD1. Germline V gene sequence: CDR1 SGHVS, CDR2 FQNEAQ. This CDR3 is 16 amino acids long. V shed 7 bases and J 15 bases; nucleotides not matched to a gene: 22. Here the CDR3 DNA reads TGTGCCAGCACCGGAGGGGGGACAGGGTTCATGGTTTATCGGTTCTTC. Translation: CASTGGGTGFMVYRFF.

This clonotype was counted a few times. The genes are TRBV5-5 and TRBJ1-3; tentative D call: TRBD1 (6 bases). The CDR3 loop spans 16 amino acids. Trimming took 3 bases from V and 3 from J, leaving 16 bases between them. Germline V gives CDR1 SGHKS, CDR2 YYEKEE (reference sequence). As DNA, the CDR3 is TGTGCCAGCAGCTGGGATGACAGGATGGGTGGAAACACCATATATTTT. This codes for CASSWDDRMGGNTIYF.

This clonotype has only a few counts. The chain combines TRBV5-5 with TRBJ1-5; maybe TRBD1 (5 bases). Trimming took off 1 base at V and 3 bases at J, with 11 bases between the two ends. This CDR3 spans 15 amino acids. In germline, CDR1 is SGHKS, CDR2 YYEKEE (reference sequence). This chain's CDR3 is CASSLQGLLNQPQHF. The DNA for the CDR3 is TGTGCCAGCAGCTTGCAGGGACTGCTCAATCAGCCCCAGCATTTT.

This clonotype came up a few times. The V gene is TRBV7-2, the J gene TRBJ2-7; TRBD1 matches at 8 bases. The J segment lost 6 bases and the V segment lost 5 bases, leaving 9 bases of the junction unmatched. Germline CDR1 reads SGHTA; CDR2 reads FQGNSA. The CDR3 consists of 14 residues. In nucleotides, the CDR3 is TGTGCCAGCAGCGCTCGGGACAGGAAATTCGAGCAGTACTTC. This encodes CASSARDRKFEQYF.

In its sample, this clonotype was seen a few times. V usage is TRBV25-1 and J usage is TRBJ2-7, with a tentative D call TRBD1 (5 bases). V shed 7 bases and J shed 2 bases, with 12 bases lying between them. The CDR3 contains 13 residues. Germline V gene sequence: CDR1 MGHDK, CDR2 SYGVNS. In nucleotides, the CDR3 is TGTGCCAGCATCTCGCCAGGGACCTACGAGCAGTACTTC. Translating gives CASISPGTYEQYF.

This clonotype has a count of ten or more. The chain carries TRBV2 and TRBJ2-7, with 9 bases lining up with TRBD1. In germline, CDR1 is SNHLY, CDR2 FYNNEI. With V trimmed by 10 bases and J by 3 bases, 7 bases remained unmatched. The CDR3 has 13 residues. CDR3 amino acids: CATASDRGYEQYF. The CDR3 DNA follows: TGTGCCACAGCCTCGGACAGGGGCTACGAGCAGTACTTC.

A single count supports this clonotype. The chain is built from TRBV6-2 or TRBV6-3 and TRBJ1-2; no definite D call. V was pared by 2 bases and J by 2 bases, with 9 bases between. The CDR3 is 14 amino acids. Germline-derived CDR1 and CDR2 are MNHEY and SVGEGT. CDR3 coding DNA: TGTGCCAGCAGTTACCGGGGATTCAACTATGGCTACACCTTC. This codes for CASSYRGFNYGYTF.

The genes are TRBV18 and TRBJ2-5; possibly TRBD1 for D (5 bases). The CDR3 sequence is 14 residues long. V shed 3 bases and J shed 1 base, with 9 bases lying between them. Looked up from germline, CDR1 is KGHSH and CDR2 is LQKENI. In DNA form, the CDR3 reads TGTGCCAGCTCACCTAGGACAACCCAAGAGACCCAGTACTTC. The encoded protein is CASSPRTTQETQYF.

In this sample, this clonotype turned up a few times. The rearrangement links TRBV5-1 to TRBJ1-6, with 7 bases identical to TRBD1. The CDR3 is 15 amino acids. Looked up from germline, CDR1 is SGHRS and CDR2 is YFSETQ. The J segment lost 5 bases and the V segment lost 0 bases, leaving 2 bases of the junction unmatched. The CDR3 protein is CASSLGDSDNSPLHF. The DNA of the CDR3 is TGCGCCAGCAGCTTGGGGGACAGCGATAATTCACCCCTCCACTTT.

This clonotype was detected a few times. Here the CDR3 DNA reads TGTGCCAGCAGCTTAACCCTGTTCGTCGGCGGGACTAGATGGGGGGAGACCCAGTACTTC. As protein: CASSLTLFVGGTRWGETQYF. The chain joins TRBV7-3 to TRBJ2-5, with 8 bases identical to TRBD2. In germline, CDR1 is SGHTA, CDR2 FQGTGA. With V trimmed by 0 bases and J by 5 bases, 20 bases remained unmatched. The CDR3 contains 20 residues.

The chain joins TRBV27 to TRBJ2-5; D is unclear. The better agreement between TRBJ2-7 and the DNA end casts doubt on the J call. CDR3 size: 11 residues. Germline assignment: CDR1 MNHEY and CDR2 SMNVEV (reference sequence). CDR3 region: CASSSGFEQYF. The CDR3 bases are TGTGCCAGCAGCTCCGGCTTCGAGCAGTACTTC.

In this sample, this clonotype turned up a few times. The rearrangement links TRBV7-2 to TRBJ2-3; 7 nucleotides align to TRBD1. Germline values: CDR1 SGHTA, CDR2 FQGNSA. The CDR3 runs to 12 residues. The V gene end was trimmed by 3 bases and the J gene end by 8 bases; junction bases not matched to a gene: 2. The CDR3 protein is CASSFAGGTQYF. The DNA of the CDR3 is TGTGCCAGCAGCTTCGCAGGGGGTACGCAGTATTTT.

This chain links TRBV5-1 with TRBJ1-3; D remains unclear. The CDR3 loop spans 15 amino acids. Trimming pared 4 bases from V and 0 bases from J, leaving 11 bases between. CDR1 SGHRS and CDR2 YFSETQ come from the germline V gene. CDR3: CASSQQNFSGNTIYF. In DNA form, the CDR3 reads TGCGCCAGCAGCCAACAGAATTTCTCTGGAAACACCATATATTTT.

This clonotype was observed a handful of times. The chain joins TRBV4-3 to TRBJ2-2; D is undetermined. The CDR3 length is 15 residues. Germline V gene sequence: CDR1 LGHNA, CDR2 YSLEER. The V end lost 0 bases, the J end lost 1 base, and 6 bases lay between the germline ends. The CDR3 loop reads CASSQEPGNTGELFF. The CDR3 DNA reads TGCGCCAGCAGCCAAGAACCGGGGAACACCGGGGAGCTGTTTTTT.

Many counts were recorded for this clonotype. The J gene is TRBJ2-7, the V gene TRBV7-2; TRBD2 is a possible D gene (7 bases). CDR1 SGHTA and CDR2 FQGNSA come from the germline V gene. V lost 5 bases and J lost 9, with 20 bases in between. CDR3 length: 14 amino acids. The CDR3 region has the DNA TGTGCCAGCAGCCCCCCAGGGGAGGGCTTGGGGCAGTACTTC. Protein product: CASSPPGEGLGQYF.

V usage is TRBV3-1 and J usage is TRBJ2-2; D unclear. In germline, CDR1 is LGHDT, CDR2 YNNKEL (reference sequence). With 0 bases removed from V and 0 bases from J, the gap between germline ends came to 5 bases. The CDR3 runs 15 residues. DNA of the CDR3: TGTGCCAGCAGCCAAGATCCGACGAACACCGGGGAGCTGTTTTTT. This sequence encodes CASSQDPTNTGELFF.

The CDR3 coding sequence is TGTGCCAGCAGGGATCGGGGGGGCGCAAAAACTGAAGCTTTCTTT. The encoded protein is CASRDRGGAKTEAFF. The rearrangement uses TRBV12-3 or TRBV12-4 and TRBJ1-1; tentatively, D is TRBD1 (6 bases). V lost 6 bases, J lost 5 bases, and 19 bases lay in between. CDR3 length: 15 residues.

This clonotype was counted a few times. CDR3 loop: CSAGGTSGGHEQFF. The CDR3 DNA is TGCAGTGCTGGAGGGACTAGCGGGGGGCATGAGCAGTTCTTC. V is TRBV20-1 and J is TRBJ2-1; the match to TRBD2 covers 15 bases. Looked up from germline, CDR1 is DFQATT and CDR2 is SNEGSKA (reference sequence). The CDR3 runs to 14 residues. V was clipped by 5 bases and J by 8 bases; unmatched bases: 4.

This chain joins TRBV30 and TRBJ1-6, with D unresolved. V lost 0 bases and J 7 bases, leaving 1 base between the germline ends. The CDR3 has 11 residues. Per germline, CDR1 GTSNPN and CDR2 SVGIG (reference sequence). This CDR3 is CAWSVNSPLHF. The CDR3, as DNA: TGTGCCTGGAGTGTGAATTCACCCCTCCACTTT.